This T cell receptor beta chain came from a study of shared clonotypes between healthy human individuals. On the study more broadly: Researchers assigned three CD4 naive, three CD4 memory, two CD8 naive and one CD8 memory plate to each donor.

TCRdb's table, derived via immunoSEQ multiplex PCR, lists solely in-frame clones and lacks some. The sample includes about 1,800,000 clones, approximately 94% of them seen just once. In the case of this clone: Its antigen is undetermined.

Points from the study as a whole: Naive subsets tended to show greater estimated richness than memory subsets.

The CDR3 consists of 13 residues. Germline CDR1 GTSNPN, CDR2 SVGIG (reference sequence). The V gene end was trimmed by 2 bases and the J gene end by 5 bases; junction bases not matched to a gene: 3. CD45RO-negative, CCR7-positively selected cells formed the naive CD8 fraction, excluding terminally differentiated effector memory CD45RA+ cells. This clonotype originated in a man aged 18-30 years in good health. The chain links TRBV30 to TRBJ2-7; 10 bases map to TRBD1. The sample was naive CD8+ T cells sorted from blood. The CDR3 DNA follows: TGTGCCTGGAGTCTGACAGGGGGCCACGAGCAGTACTTC. This gives the protein CAWSLTGGHEQYF.